This entry features one TCR beta chain sequence. This specimen comes from a study of blood T cells in healthy people across ages. The J segment lost 2 bases and the V segment lost 5 bases, leaving 12 bases of the junction unmatched. Germline lookup yields CDR1 MDHEN and CDR2 SYDVKM. CDR3 length: 16 amino acids. Primers used in a second PCR of about 7 to 12 cycles were a sample-barcoded 5' primer and a J-beta primer mix. In TCRdb, the 5' RACE reads were re-called with MiXCR into one record per CDR3 protein. In the table there are some 780,000 distinct CDR3 sequences, approximately 60% of which are singletons. Each of the donors had 8 to 10 milliliters of peripheral blood drawn into EDTA-treated Vacutainer tubes.

The rearrangement uses TRBV28 and TRBJ2-7, with 7 positions matching TRBD1. Sequenced input: blood. The origin of this receptor is a man aged 40-49 years in good health. The DNA for the CDR3 is TGTGCCAGCAGTGCGCCATCTTACAGGGGCCCCTACGAGCAGTACTTC. Its protein product is CASSAPSYRGPYEQYF.